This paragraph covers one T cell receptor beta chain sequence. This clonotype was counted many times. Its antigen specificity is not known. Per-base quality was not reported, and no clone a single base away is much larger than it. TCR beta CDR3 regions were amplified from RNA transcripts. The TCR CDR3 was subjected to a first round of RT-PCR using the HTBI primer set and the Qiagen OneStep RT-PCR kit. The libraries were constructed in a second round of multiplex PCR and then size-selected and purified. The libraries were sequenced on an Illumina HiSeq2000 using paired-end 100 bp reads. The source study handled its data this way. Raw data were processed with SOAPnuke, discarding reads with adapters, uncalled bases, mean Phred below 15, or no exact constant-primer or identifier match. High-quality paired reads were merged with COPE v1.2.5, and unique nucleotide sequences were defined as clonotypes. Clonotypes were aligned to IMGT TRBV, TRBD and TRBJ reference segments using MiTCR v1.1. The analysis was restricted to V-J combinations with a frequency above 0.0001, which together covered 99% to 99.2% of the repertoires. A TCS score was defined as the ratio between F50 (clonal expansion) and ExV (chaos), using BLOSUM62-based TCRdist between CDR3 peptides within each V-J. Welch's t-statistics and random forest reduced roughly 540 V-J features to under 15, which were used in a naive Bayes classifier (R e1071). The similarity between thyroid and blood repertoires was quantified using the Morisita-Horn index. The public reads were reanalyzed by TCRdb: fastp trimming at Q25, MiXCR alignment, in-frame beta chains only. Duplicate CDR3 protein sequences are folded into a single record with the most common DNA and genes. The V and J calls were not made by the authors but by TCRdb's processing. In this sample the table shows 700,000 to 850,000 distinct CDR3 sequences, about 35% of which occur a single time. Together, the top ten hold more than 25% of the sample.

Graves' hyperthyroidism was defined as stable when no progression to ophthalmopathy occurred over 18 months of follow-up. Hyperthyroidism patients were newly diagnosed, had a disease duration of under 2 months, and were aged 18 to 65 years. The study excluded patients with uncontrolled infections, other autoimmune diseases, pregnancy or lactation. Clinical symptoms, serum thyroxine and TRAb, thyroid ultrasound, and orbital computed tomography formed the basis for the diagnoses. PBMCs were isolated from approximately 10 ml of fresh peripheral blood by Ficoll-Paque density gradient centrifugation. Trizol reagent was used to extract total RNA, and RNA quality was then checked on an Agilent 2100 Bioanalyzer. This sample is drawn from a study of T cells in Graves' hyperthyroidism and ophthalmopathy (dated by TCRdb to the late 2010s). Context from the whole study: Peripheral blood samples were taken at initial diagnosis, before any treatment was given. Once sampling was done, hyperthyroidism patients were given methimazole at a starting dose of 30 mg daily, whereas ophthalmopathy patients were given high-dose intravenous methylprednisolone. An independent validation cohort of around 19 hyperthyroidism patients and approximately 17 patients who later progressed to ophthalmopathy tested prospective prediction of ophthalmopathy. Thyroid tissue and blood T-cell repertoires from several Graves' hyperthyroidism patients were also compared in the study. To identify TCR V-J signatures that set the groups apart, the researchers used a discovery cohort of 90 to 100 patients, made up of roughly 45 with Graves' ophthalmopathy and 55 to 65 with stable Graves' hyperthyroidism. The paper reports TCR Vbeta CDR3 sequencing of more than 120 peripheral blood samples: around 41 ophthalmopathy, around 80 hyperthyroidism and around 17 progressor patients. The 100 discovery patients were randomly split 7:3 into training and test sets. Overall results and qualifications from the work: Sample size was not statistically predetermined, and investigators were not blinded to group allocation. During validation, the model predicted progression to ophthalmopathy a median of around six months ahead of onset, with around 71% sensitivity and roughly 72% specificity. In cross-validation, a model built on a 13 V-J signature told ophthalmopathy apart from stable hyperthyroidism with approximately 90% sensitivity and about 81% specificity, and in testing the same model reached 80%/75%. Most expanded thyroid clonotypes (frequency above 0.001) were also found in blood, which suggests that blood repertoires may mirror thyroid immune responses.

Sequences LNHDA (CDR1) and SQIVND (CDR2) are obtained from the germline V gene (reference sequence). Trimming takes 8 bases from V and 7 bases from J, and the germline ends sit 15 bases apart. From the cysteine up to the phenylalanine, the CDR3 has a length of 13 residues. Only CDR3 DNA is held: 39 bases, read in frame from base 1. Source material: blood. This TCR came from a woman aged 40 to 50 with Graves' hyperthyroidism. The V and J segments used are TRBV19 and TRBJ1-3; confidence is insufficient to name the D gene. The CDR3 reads CASSTSPRNTIYF. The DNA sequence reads TGTGCCAGTTCGACCTCCCCGCGGAACACCATATATTTT.